This TCR beta chain comes out of a study of Ad26.COV2.S vaccination and SARS-CoV-2 variants. Treatment described: 19 received Ad26.COV2.S at low or high dose, single or two shots; 5 received placebo; per-sample allocation not given. Sampling happened 63 days after the first vaccine or placebo injection. The CDR3 totals 14 residues. The ends were cut back, 0 bases at V and 3 bases at J, with 9 bases in the middle. Repertoires were generated with immunoSEQ multiplex PCR, while TCRdb's copy carries only in-frame clones and drops some. The data contain 350,000 to 550,000 clones, 89% of them singletons. The V and J genes are TRBV23-1 and TRBJ2-7; D ambiguous. TRBV23-1 is an ORF; its function is uncertain. The sequencing used peripheral blood, collected in a trial of Ad26.COV2.S vaccine versus placebo. This clonotype originated in a person between 18 and 59 years old who received the Ad26.COV2.S COVID-19 vaccine or a placebo. Written as DNA, the CDR3 is TGCGCCAGCAGTCAATCTTCCGGCCTCTACGAGCAGTACTTC. It encodes CASSQSSGLYEQYF.